A single sample gave rise to the 8 T cell receptor beta chains below, sequenced in a study of neurological immune-mediated disorders. TCRdb ran MiXCR on the 5' RACE reads and lists one entry per CDR3 protein. The data hold about 38,000 distinct CDR3 sequences, with around 10% observed a single time. As to time point: technical triplicate 1. Sequencing input: PBMCs. The source of these receptors is a man aged 60-69 years with HTLV-1-associated myelopathy (HAM/TSP).

This clonotype showed up many times. The J gene is TRBJ2-6, the V gene TRBV12-3 or TRBV12-4, with D unclear. The CDR3 runs to 13 residues. Trimming left V 6 bases short and J 3 bases short, with 6 bases between. DNA for the CDR3: TGTGCCAGCAGATCTAGTGGGGCCAACGTCCTGACTTTC. Translation: CASRSSGANVLTF.

This clonotype was recorded at least ten times. This chain uses TRBV4-2 with TRBJ2-7, with D possibly being TRBD2 (5 bases). Germline V gene lookup returns CDR1 LGHNA and CDR2 YNFKEQ. V was trimmed by 4 bases and J by 5 bases, leaving 9 bases between them. This CDR3 is built from 12 residues. The CDR3 protein is CASSRTRDEQYF. The CDR3 bases are TGTGCCAGCAGCCGAACTAGGGACGAGCAGTACTTC.

This clonotype showed up many times. The CDR3 nucleotides are TGTGCCAGCTCACGTCTTTCGGGAGGGTCCTACAATGAGCAGTTCTTC. It translates to CASSRLSGGSYNEQFF. V is TRBV18 and J is TRBJ2-1; 8 bases map to TRBD2. The CDR3 length is 16 residues. V shed 4 bases and J 1 base; nucleotides not matched to a gene: 6. Looked up from germline, CDR1 is KGHSH and CDR2 is LQKENI.

This chain links TRBV7-2 with TRBJ1-4; D not resolved. Germline V gene data show CDR1 as SGHTA and CDR2 as FQGNSA. V was clipped by 4 bases and J by 7 bases, with 13 bases between them. CDR3 length: 14 amino acids. As DNA, the CDR3 is TGTGCCAGCAGCTGGGCGGTAATAGGTGAAAAACTGTTTTTT. It encodes CASSWAVIGEKLFF.

This clonotype was detected many times. The chain uses TRBV28 and TRBJ1-5, with D tentatively TRBD1 (6 bases). The germline CDR1 and CDR2 sequences are MDHEN and SYDVKM. Trimming shortened V by 7 bases and J by 2 bases, and 15 bases separated the two germline ends. The CDR3 runs 15 residues. The CDR3 DNA reads TGTGCCAGCACCCTAGCCTCAGGGGGCAATCAGCCCCAGCATTTT. Protein product: CASTLASGGNQPQHF.

This clonotype was counted many times. The rearrangement uses TRBV4-3 and TRBJ1-2, with TRBD1 matching 7 bases. The CDR3 totals 16 residues. Per germline, CDR1 LGHNA and CDR2 YSLEER. Trimming cost V 1 base and J 4 bases; bases outside gene matches: 9. DNA of the CDR3: TGCGCCAGCAGCCAAGTAGGGGAGGGGGCGGGCTATGGCTACACCTTC. This encodes CASSQVGEGAGYGYTF.

This clonotype has ten or more counts. The chain combines TRBV4-3 with TRBJ2-7; D might be TRBD1 (7 bases). The V end lost 2 bases, the J end lost 2 bases, and 16 bases lay between the germline ends. CDR1 and CDR2 (germline): LGHNA, YSLEER. CDR3 length: 16 amino acids. The CDR3 sequence is CASSQYRGTVTYEQYF. The CDR3 region has the DNA TGCGCCAGCAGCCAATACCGCGGGACAGTAACCTACGAGCAGTACTTC.

This clonotype was counted ten times or more. V and J are TRBV7-8 and TRBJ2-1; D unresolved. The CDR3 totals 14 residues. CDR1 and CDR2 (germline): SGHVS, FQNEAQ. The V gene lost 1 base and the J gene lost 1 base, with 5 bases spanning the gap. For the CDR3, the DNA is TGTGCCAGCAGCTTAGTACAGTCCTACAATGAGCAGTTCTTC. Its protein product is CASSLVQSYNEQFF.